These 31 T cell receptor beta chains were sequenced from one sample in a study of T cells after posttransplantation cyclophosphamide. Busulfan-fludarabine conditioning, marrow transplant, and cyclophosphamide on days +3 and +4 were administered. Here immunoSEQ multiplex PCR was the method, and the copy in TCRdb shows in-frame clones only, minus some. The sample contains about 43,000 clones, roughly 88% of which appear only once. This material consisted of PBMCs, taken around 67 days after allogeneic stem cell transplant with posttransplant cyclophosphamide. The origin of the receptors is a male patient aged 60-70 years who received an allogeneic stem cell transplant from a related donor and was CMV-positive. Some T cells may have come from the graft donor.

In regard to this clone: The identical CDR3 is also encoded by other nucleotide sequences in the sample. The chain recombines TRBV5-6 with TRBJ1-3; 8 bases match TRBD1. J was trimmed by 2 bases and V by 2 bases; bases with no gene match: 6. The CDR3 spans 16 residues. Germline V gene sequence: CDR1 SGHDT, CDR2 YYEEEE. The CDR3: CASSLHRGNTGNTIYF. The CDR3 region has the DNA TGTGCCAGCAGCTTACACAGGGGGAATACTGGAAACACCATATATTTT.

V and J are TRBV10-1 and TRBJ2-7; 9 bases match TRBD1. After removal of 3 bases from V and 2 bases from J, the junction contained 11 bases not matched to a gene. The germline gives CDR1 WNHNN, CDR2 SYGVQD (reference sequence). This CDR3 contains 17 residues. The CDR3, as DNA: TGCGCCAGCAGTGAAGACCCCGGGACAGGGAAAGCCTACGAGCAGTACGTC. It encodes CASSEDPGTGKAYEQYV.

V usage is TRBV5-1 and J usage is TRBJ1-6, with 12 bases aligning to TRBD1. The CDR3 contains 17 residues. The germline V gene has CDR1 SGHRS and CDR2 YFSETQ. V gave up 4 bases and J gave up 4 bases; unmatched junction bases: 6. The CDR3 coding sequence is TGCGCCAGCAGCGGGGGACAGGGGGCTAGATATAATTCACCCCTCCACTTT. Its translation: CASSGGQGARYNSPLHF.

The rearrangement links TRBV5-4 to TRBJ2-3, with 15 bases matching TRBD2. The germline CDR1 and CDR2 sequences are SGHNT and YYREEE (reference sequence). V dropped 4 bases and J dropped 4; count of bases not matched to a gene: 1. CDR3 length: 15 residues. CDR3 coding DNA: TGTGCCAGCAGCCGGACTAGCGGGGGGGCAGATACGCAGTATTTT. This gives the protein CASSRTSGGADTQYF. The full variable domain, with the rest looked up from reference TRBV5-4 and TRBJ2-3, is ETGVTQSPTHLIKTRGQQVTLRCSSQSGHNTVSWYQQALGQGPQFIFQYYREEENGRGNFPPRFSGLQFPNYSSELNVNALELDDSALYLCASSRTSGGADTQYFGPGTRLTVL.

The V and J genes are TRBV5-6 and TRBJ2-1; 9 nucleotides align to TRBD1. CDR1 and CDR2 (germline): SGHDT, YYEEEE. Germline trimming cut 4 bases from V and 9 bases from J; bases unmatched to any gene: 14. The CDR3 consists of 16 residues. The CDR3 DNA is TGTGCCAGCAGCGCCACGGGACAGGGTGTGAGGGGTGAGCAGTTCTTC. Protein sequence: CASSATGQGVRGEQFF.

The genes are TRBV6-5 and TRBJ1-6; D ambiguous. Germline V CDR1 and CDR2: MNHEY, SVGAGI. The CDR3 spans 16 residues. Trimming took off 3 bases at V and 7 bases at J, with 16 bases between the two ends. CDR3 in DNA: TGTGCCAGCAGTTATTCCGCCGGGAACGGGAATTCACCCCTCCACTTT. Translated: CASSYSAGNGNSPLHF.

This rearrangement joins TRBV2 to TRBJ1-2; no clear D gene. CDR1 SNHLY and CDR2 FYNNEI come from the germline V gene. The CDR3 is made up of 14 amino acids. V shed 8 bases and J shed 0 bases, with 13 bases lying between them. The CDR3 DNA reads as TGTGCCAGCGTCTGGGAGGCCGCTAACTATGGCTACACCTTC. This encodes CASVWEAANYGYTF.

This clone has just a few counts. The chain uses TRBV7-9 and TRBJ1-2, with D possibly TRBD1 on 5 matching bases. CDR3 length: 14 amino acids. Germline V gene sequence: CDR1 SEHNR, CDR2 FQNEAQ (reference sequence). Trimming left V 1 base short and J 4 bases short, with 10 bases between. CDR3 protein: CASSLGGVSYGYTF. The DNA for the CDR3 is TGTGCCAGCAGCTTAGGGGGGGTCAGCTATGGCTACACCTTC.

The rearrangement joins TRBV7-9 to TRBJ2-7; TRBD1 is a possible D gene (7 bases). Germline assignment: CDR1 SEHNR and CDR2 FQNEAQ (reference sequence). CDR3 size: 14 residues. V lost 3 bases and J 5 bases, leaving 14 bases between the germline ends. CDR3 sequence: CASSFRDREDEQYF. CDR3 bases: TGTGCCAGCAGCTTTCGCGACAGGGAGGACGAGCAGTACTTC.

The chain couples TRBV27 to TRBJ1-5; no clear D. V was clipped by 1 base and J by 7 bases, with 8 bases between them. The germline V gene encodes CDR1 MNHEY and CDR2 SMNVEV (reference sequence). The CDR3 is 13 amino acids. The CDR3 DNA sequence: TGTGCCAGCAGTTTATGGGGAGAACAGCCCCAGCATTTT. Protein product: CASSLWGEQPQHF.

The rearrangement joins TRBV6-1 to TRBJ1-6; a possible D gene is TRBD1 (6 bases). The CDR3 length is 13 residues. The V end lost 6 bases, the J end lost 7 bases, and 10 bases lay between the germline ends. The germline CDR1 and CDR2 sequences are MNHNS and SASEGT. The CDR3 sequence is CASRTGSNSPLHF. The DNA of the CDR3 is TGTGCCAGCAGGACAGGTTCCAATTCACCCCTCCACTTT.

The chain couples TRBV6-5 to TRBJ1-2; D is possibly TRBD1 (5 bases). The length of the CDR3 is 12 residues. With 6 bases removed from V and 4 bases from J, the gap between germline ends came to 9 bases. CDR1 and CDR2 (germline): MNHEY, SVGAGI. The CDR3 protein is CASRLDSYGYTF. In DNA, the CDR3 is TGTGCCAGCAGGCTAGACAGCTATGGCTACACCTTC.

The rearrangement links TRBV5-1 to TRBJ1-1; 7 nucleotides align to TRBD1. This CDR3 contains 14 residues. The germline V gene has CDR1 SGHRS and CDR2 YFSETQ. V lost 3 bases and J lost 1; bases outside the gene matches: 3. The CDR3 loop is CASSSGQPNTEAFF. The DNA of the CDR3 is TGCGCCAGCAGCTCGGGACAGCCGAACACTGAAGCTTTCTTT.

The chain recombines TRBV10-2 with TRBJ1-2; 8 bases match TRBD1. The CDR3 covers 14 residues. V was pared by 3 bases and J by 7 bases, with 7 bases of the junction left unmatched. The V gene's germline CDR1 is WSHSY and CDR2 SAAADI. CDR3 loop: CASSETGGQAGYTF. The CDR3 DNA is TGCGCCAGCAGTGAAACAGGGGGACAGGCTGGCTACACCTTC.

The CDR3: CASSLRSGSNEQFF. DNA for the CDR3: TGTGCCAGCAGCTTACGGTCCGGGAGCAATGAGCAGTTCTTC. The rearrangement links TRBV11-3 to TRBJ2-1; maybe TRBD2 (6 bases). The CDR3 runs to 14 residues. Germline V gene sequence: CDR1 SGHNT, CDR2 YENEEA. Deletions cut 2 bases from V and 6 bases from J, with 11 bases between.

In nucleotides, the CDR3 is TGCGCCAGCTCCATGGCCGGGATGGACAATGAGCAGTTCTTC. Translated, it gives CASSMAGMDNEQFF. This sequence joins TRBV5-1 and TRBJ2-1, with D possibly TRBD2 on 5 matching bases. Germline CDR1 SGHRS, CDR2 YFSETQ. The CDR3 totals 14 residues. V dropped 7 bases and J dropped 5 bases, with 16 bases sitting between them. The whole variable domain, filled in from reference TRBV5-1 and TRBJ2-1, reads KAGVTQTPRYLIKTRGQQVTLSCSPISGHRSVSWYQQTPGQGLQFLFEYFSETQRNKGNFPGRFSGRQFSNSRSEMNVSTLELGDSALYLCASSMAGMDNEQFFGPGTRLTVL.

This clone occurred a few times. V usage is TRBV6-6 and J usage is TRBJ2-4; 7 bases are a match to TRBD1. Trimming at V came to 6 bases and at J to 9 bases, leaving 14 bases not matched to a gene. This CDR3 contains 15 residues. Germline CDR1 is MNHNY and CDR2 is SVGAGI (reference sequence). The DNA for the CDR3 is TGTGCCAGCAGCTGGGACAGTTCTGGGCATGGCATTCAGTACTTC. The encoded protein is CASSWDSSGHGIQYF.

This clone has only one observation. The chain has TRBV27 and TRBJ2-1; the D is unclear. Germline V gene data show CDR1 as MNHEY and CDR2 as SMNVEV (reference sequence). Trimming removed 6 bases from V and 0 bases from J, with 12 bases in between. The CDR3 consists of 15 residues. The CDR3 reads CASSLQTGSYNEQFF. The CDR3 DNA is TGTGCCAGCAGCTTACAAACGGGCTCCTACAATGAGCAGTTCTTC.

The gene calls are TRBV27 and TRBJ1-5, with D perhaps TRBD1 (5 bases). V was pared by 5 bases and J by 4 bases, with 15 bases between. The germline CDR1 and CDR2 sequences are MNHEY and SMNVEV (reference sequence). The CDR3 runs 15 residues. DNA of the CDR3: TGTGCCAGCAGTCACACCGGGGGGACTAATCAGCCCCAGCATTTT. Translating it yields CASSHTGGTNQPQHF.

The J gene is TRBJ1-5, the V gene TRBV10-1; TRBD1 matches 9 bases. Germline CDR1 is WNHNN and CDR2 is SYGVQD (reference sequence). The CDR3 runs 16 residues. J was trimmed by 6 bases and V by 9 bases; bases with no gene match: 15. The CDR3 region has the DNA TGCGCCAGGGTGAGTGCCTCCGGGACAGGGTTTCAGCCCCAGCATTTT. Translation gives CARVSASGTGFQPQHF.

This clone was detected only once. The rearrangement links TRBV5-1 to TRBJ1-1; D remains ambiguous. CDR3 length: 13 residues. CDR1 is SGHRS and CDR2 is YFSETQ in the germline V gene. Trimming took 4 bases from V and 0 from J, leaving 7 bases between them. The CDR3 protein is CASSSVVNTEAFF. The CDR3 DNA follows: TGCGCCAGCAGCAGCGTCGTGAACACTGAAGCTTTCTTT.

V and J are TRBV2 and TRBJ1-2; TRBD1 might be the D (6 bases). The CDR3 length is 14 residues. Germline lookup yields CDR1 SNHLY and CDR2 FYNNEI. V was clipped by 11 bases and J by 8 bases, with 24 bases between them. Here the CDR3 DNA reads TGTGCCGGCGAGGGTGACAGGACGACGCGGGGCTACACCTTC. It is translated as CAGEGDRTTRGYTF.

The V gene is TRBV6-1, the J gene TRBJ1-1; TRBD1 matches 8 bases. Germline CDR1 is MNHNS and CDR2 is SASEGT. V lost 5 bases, J lost 4 bases, and 6 bases stayed unmatched. This CDR3 has 14 amino acids. CDR3 sequence reads: CASSTGQGSTEAFF. The CDR3 DNA reads as TGTGCCAGCAGTACTGGACAGGGCTCCACTGAAGCTTTCTTT.

This chain links TRBV7-9 with TRBJ1-1; D is unclear. The CDR3 covers 13 residues. Per germline, CDR1 SEHNR and CDR2 FQNEAQ (reference sequence). V was pared by 3 bases and J by 6 bases, with 11 bases between. The chain's CDR3 is CASSFSRRAEAFF. The CDR3 DNA follows: TGTGCCAGCAGCTTTAGCAGGAGGGCTGAAGCTTTCTTT.

The genes are TRBV5-1 and TRBJ2-7, with a weak D call TRBD2 (5 bases). Trimming left V 4 bases short and J 3 bases short, with 14 bases between. There are 14 residues in the CDR3. Germline CDR1 is SGHRS and CDR2 is YFSETQ. CDR3 in DNA: TGCGCCAGCAGCCCCTCGGGGAGTTTCTACGAGCAGTACTTC. It is translated as CASSPSGSFYEQYF.

This clone was detected only once. This chain joins TRBV2 and TRBJ2-7; 7 positions match TRBD1. Germline CDR1 and CDR2: SNHLY and FYNNEI. The ends lost 10 bases at V and 0 bases at J; junction bases unmatched: 3. This CDR3 is 12 amino acids long. CDR3 in DNA: TGTGCCACTAGGGACAGCTCCTACGAGCAGTACTTC. Its protein is CATRDSSYEQYF.

The rearrangement uses TRBV9 and TRBJ1-4, with a tentative D call TRBD1 (5 bases). The length of the CDR3 is 16 residues. The germline V gene encodes CDR1 SGDLS and CDR2 YYNGEE. Trimming stripped 0 bases from V and 4 bases from J, with 13 bases between. The CDR3 bases are TGTGCCAGCAGCGTAGGCCAGGGAGGGAATAATGAAAAACTGTTTTTT. As protein: CASSVGQGGNNEKLFF.

The genes are TRBV29-1 and TRBJ1-2; 7 bases match TRBD1. The CDR3 is 13 residues long. Unmatched junction bases numbered 4, after V lost 3 bases and J lost 3 bases. CDR1 is SQVTM and CDR2 is ANQGSEA in the germline V gene. The CDR3: CSVETGSDYGYTF. The CDR3 DNA is TGCAGCGTTGAGACAGGGTCGGACTATGGCTACACCTTC.

In regard to this clone: Other DNA sequences from this sample encode an identical CDR3 as well. The chain joins TRBV5-1 to TRBJ1-1; the D is unclear. CDR3 length equals 13 residues. V was clipped by 0 bases and J by 1 base, with 4 bases between them. Germline CDR1 reads SGHRS; CDR2 reads YFSETQ. The CDR3 DNA follows: TGCGCCAGCAGCTTGGGCGGGAACACTGAAGCTTTCTTT. It specifies CASSLGGNTEAFF. Based on the CDR3 plus reference TRBV5-1 and TRBJ1-1, the full variable domain is KAGVTQTPRYLIKTRGQQVTLSCSPISGHRSVSWYQQTPGQGLQFLFEYFSETQRNKGNFPGRFSGRQFSNSRSEMNVSTLELGDSALYLCASSLGGNTEAFFGQGTRLTVV.

The chain carries TRBV4-2 and TRBJ2-7, with a tentative D call TRBD1 (7 bases). V was clipped by 8 bases and J by 2 bases, with 22 bases between them. Germline loops: CDR1 LGHNA, CDR2 YNFKEQ. The CDR3 sequence is 16 residues long. CDR3 in DNA: TGTGCCAGCGCCGACGGCGGGACAGAGGAAGCCTACGAGCAGTACGTC. It is translated as CASADGGTEEAYEQYV.

The chain is built from TRBV2 and TRBJ2-1; 8 positions match TRBD1. After removal of 6 bases from V and 1 base from J, the junction contained 2 bases not matched to a gene. The CDR3 covers 14 residues. From germline, CDR1 is SNHLY and CDR2 FYNNEI. CDR3 nucleotide sequence: TGTGCCAGCAGAGACAGGGGATCCTACAATGAGCAGTTCTTC. Its protein is CASRDRGSYNEQFF.